The 20 T cell receptor beta chains below all came from one sample that was sequenced in a study of T cells expressing NK-cell markers. TCRdb reanalyzed the 5' RACE reads and collapses them to one entry per CDR3 protein, without DNA. The sample's table shows 300,000 to 450,000 distinct CDR3 sequences. Source material: blood T cells: a sorted CD56 or NKG2C T cell subset, CD4+ or CD8+ T cells, or bulk PBMC T cells (not recorded which). The receptors were sampled from a man between 18 and 69 years old in good health.

The CDR3 spells CASSLEGHNEQFF. This rearrangement joins TRBV7-3 to TRBJ2-1; the D gene TCRdb calls, TRBD2, cannot be checked with no DNA. Germline V CDR1 and CDR2: SGHTA, FQGTGA. The CDR3 loop spans 13 amino acids.

The chain combines TRBV6-1 with TRBJ2-1; TCRdb gives TRBD2 as the D gene, but with no DNA this cannot be confirmed. CDR1 MNHNS and CDR2 SASEGT come from the germline V gene. The length of the CDR3 is 14 residues. This chain's CDR3 is CASKTSVSYNEQFF.

The chain uses TRBV5-1 and TRBJ2-3; TCRdb selects TRBD2, and the lack of DNA leaves this call unchecked. Germline assignment: CDR1 SGHRS and CDR2 YFSETQ. There are 15 residues in the CDR3. CDR3 region: CASSQSGGVPDTQYF.

The chain carries TRBV5-1 and TRBJ2-7; the D call from TCRdb, TRBD1, cannot be confirmed without DNA. The CDR3 is 16 residues long. Germline lookup yields CDR1 SGHRS and CDR2 YFSETQ. Here the CDR3 reads CASSLGPGDLSYEQYF.

The rearrangement links TRBV5-1 to TRBJ2-2. The germline CDR1 and CDR2 sequences are SGHRS and YFSETQ. This CDR3 is built from 14 residues. CDR3 in amino acids: CASSDTGRGGELFF.

The chain combines TRBV6-1 with TRBJ2-1; TCRdb gives TRBD2 as the D gene, but with no DNA this cannot be confirmed. CDR1 MNHNS and CDR2 SASEGT come from the germline V gene. This CDR3 has 15 residues. CDR3 protein: CASSPGTSGNNEQFF.

The gene calls are TRBV12-3 or TRBV12-4 and TRBJ2-3; the D call of TRBD2 rests on TCRdb alone, since no DNA is present to check it. The CDR3 totals 15 residues. CDR3 loop: CASKFTGPSTDTQYF.

This CDR3 is CASRGDTLAGELFF. The rearrangement uses TRBV2 and TRBJ2-2; TCRdb calls TRBD1, which cannot be checked without DNA. This CDR3 has 14 residues. CDR1 and CDR2 from the germline V gene are SNHLY and FYNNEI.

The chain couples TRBV20-1 to TRBJ1-2. This CDR3 is built from 15 residues. The germline CDR1 and CDR2 sequences are DFQATT and SNEGSKA (reference sequence). This CDR3 reads CSANLLGKSDYGYTF.

The chain carries TRBV7-3 and TRBJ2-1; TCRdb indicates TRBD1, and absent DNA this call remains unverified. The V gene's germline CDR1 is SGHTA and CDR2 FQGTGA. CDR3 size: 15 residues. CDR3: CASSRAGAPYNEQFF.

The gene calls are TRBV29-1 and TRBJ1-2. CDR1 is SQVTM, CDR2 ANQGSEA, per germline. The CDR3 consists of 18 residues. CDR3 residues: CSVEEPPHLINPLRGYTF.

The chain has TRBV7-6 and TRBJ2-7; TCRdb proposes TRBD1, but this gene call is untestable without DNA. This CDR3 comprises 13 residues. Germline V gene sequence: CDR1 SGHVS, CDR2 FNYEAQ. The CDR3 sequence is CASSPHRPGEQYF. Full variable domain (missing parts from reference TRBV7-6 and TRBJ2-7): GAGVSQSPRYKVTKRGQDVALRCDPISGHVSLYWYRQALGQGPEFLTYFNYEAQQDKSGLPNDRFSAERPEGSISTLTIQRTEQRDSAMYRCASSPHRPGEQYFGPGTRLTVT.

V and J are TRBV28 and TRBJ2-2; TCRdb outputs TRBD1, but without DNA this stays unchecked. This CDR3 is 12 amino acids long. CDR1 MDHEN and CDR2 SYDVKM come from the germline V gene. CDR3 sequence reads: CASRTGAGELFF.

The V and J genes are TRBV29-1 and TRBJ1-2; no DNA is available, so the TRBD1 call from TCRdb remains unchecked. The CDR3 is 11 residues long. Germline V lookup: CDR1 SQVTM, CDR2 ANQGSEA. This chain's CDR3 is CSVDGAVGYTF.

The V call is TRBV6-2 or TRBV6-3, the J call TRBJ2-1; TCRdb returns TRBD1, unconfirmable since there is no DNA. CDR3 length equals 18 residues. Germline values: CDR1 MNHEY, CDR2 SVGEGT. CDR3 sequence: CASSSNYQGASSYNEQFF.

V is TRBV6-5 and J is TRBJ2-2; TCRdb's assignment of TRBD2 cannot be checked, as there is no DNA. Germline V gives CDR1 MNHEY, CDR2 SVGAGI. The CDR3 covers 16 residues. The CDR3 loop reads CASINLGASGAGELFF.

The chain recombines TRBV11-1 with TRBJ2-1; TCRdb lists TRBD1, though no DNA is available to test this call. The CDR3 has 13 amino acids. Looked up from germline, CDR1 is SGHAT and CDR2 is FQDESV (reference sequence). CDR3 sequence reads: CASSLRDSHEQFF.

The chain couples TRBV6-5 to TRBJ2-7. This CDR3 is built from 15 residues. Germline lookup yields CDR1 MNHEY and CDR2 SVGAGI. CDR3 loop: CASSHHKAFSYEQYF.

This rearrangement joins TRBV20-1 to TRBJ2-7. Germline CDR1 and CDR2: DFQATT and SNEGSKA (reference sequence). CDR3 length: 14 amino acids. This CDR3 is CSASRVSGFYEQYF.

J is TRBJ2-5 and V is TRBV10-3; with no DNA, the TCRdb D assignment of TRBD2 cannot be verified. Germline-derived CDR1 and CDR2 are ENHRY and SYGVKD. The CDR3 runs 17 residues. The CDR3 sequence: CAISESLAGEVAETQYF.